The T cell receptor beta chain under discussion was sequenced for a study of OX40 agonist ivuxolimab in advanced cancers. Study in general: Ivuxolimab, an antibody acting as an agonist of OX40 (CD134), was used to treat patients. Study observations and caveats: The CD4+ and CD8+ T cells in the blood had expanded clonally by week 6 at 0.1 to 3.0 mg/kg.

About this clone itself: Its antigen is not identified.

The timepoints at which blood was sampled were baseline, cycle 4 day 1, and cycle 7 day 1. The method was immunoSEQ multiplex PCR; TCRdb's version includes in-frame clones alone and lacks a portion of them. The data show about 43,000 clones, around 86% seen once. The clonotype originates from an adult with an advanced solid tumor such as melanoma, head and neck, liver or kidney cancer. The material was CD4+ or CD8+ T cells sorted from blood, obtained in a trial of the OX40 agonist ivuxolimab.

This CDR3 reads CASSQEPGVTGELFF. CDR3 nucleotide sequence: TGCGCCAGCAGCCAAGAGCCCGGAGTGACCGGGGAGCTGTTTTTT. The chain joins TRBV4-1 to TRBJ2-2; D gene unclear. V was trimmed by 0 bases and J by 5 bases, leaving 10 bases between them. The CDR3 sequence is 15 residues long. The V gene's germline CDR1 is MGHRA and CDR2 YSYEKL.